These 31 T cell receptor beta chains were all obtained from the same sample, sequenced in a study of cytomegalovirus exposure and HLA in healthy donors. Libraries were prepared by immunoSEQ multiplex PCR; TCRdb keeps only in-frame clonotypes and omits some of them. The repertoire holds approximately 190,000 clones, with around 83% as singletons. Sequenced material: PBMCs. Receptor source: a woman in her twenties or thirties in good health and CMV-seropositive.

The chain is built from TRBV6-5 and TRBJ1-4; no clear D. CDR1 is MNHEY, CDR2 SVGAGI, per germline. CDR3 length equals 12 residues. V gave up 4 bases and J gave up 8 bases, with 8 bases separating them. This chain's CDR3 is CASSSTREKLFF. CDR3 DNA: TGTGCCAGCAGTTCCACCCGGGAAAAACTGTTTTTT.

The CDR3 DNA is TGCAGCGTTAGTGTGGGAGACGAGACCCAGTACTTC. It encodes CSVSVGDETQYF. The chain uses TRBV29-1 and TRBJ2-5; tentatively, D is TRBD2 (5 bases). CDR1 and CDR2 from the germline V gene are SQVTM and ANQGSEA. The CDR3 sequence is 12 residues long. The V end was cut by 5 bases, the J end by 5 bases, with 12 bases between.

This clone was observed a few times. The rearrangement joins TRBV5-1 to TRBJ2-1; D is perhaps TRBD2 (5 bases). The V end was cut by 3 bases, the J end by 6 bases, with 22 bases between. The CDR3 loop spans 17 amino acids. Germline-derived CDR1 and CDR2 are SGHRS and YFSETQ. The CDR3 protein is CASSSTGWVTAFNEQFF. In DNA form, the CDR3 reads TGCGCCAGCAGCTCGACGGGATGGGTGACGGCATTCAATGAGCAGTTCTTC.

The J gene is TRBJ2-7, the V gene TRBV6-1; D unclear. Germline CDR1 is MNHNS and CDR2 is SASEGT. The CDR3 runs 11 residues. Between the trimmed V and J ends, which lost 4 bases and 5 bases, there was a span of 6 bases. CDR3 sequence: CASSARNEQYF. CDR3 DNA: TGTGCCAGCAGTGCCAGAAACGAGCAGTACTTC.

Here the CDR3 DNA reads TGCGCCAGCAGCTCGGAACCAGTAGAGGCCTACAATGAGCAGTTCTTC. This translates into CASSSEPVEAYNEQFF. The chain combines TRBV5-1 with TRBJ2-1; D gene ambiguous. This CDR3 contains 16 residues. The germline gives CDR1 SGHRS, CDR2 YFSETQ. The germline V and J ends were trimmed by 3 bases and 2 bases, with 15 bases remaining between them.

This sequence joins TRBV2 and TRBJ2-3; 9 bases are shared with TRBD2. CDR1 SNHLY and CDR2 FYNNEI come from the germline V gene. The CDR3 consists of 14 residues. V was pared by 6 bases and J by 0 bases, with 1 base of the junction left unmatched. The CDR3 coding sequence is TGTGCCAGCAGGCTAGCGGGAAGCACAGATACGCAGTATTTT. Translating it yields CASRLAGSTDTQYF.

J is TRBJ2-1 and V is TRBV5-1; TRBD2 matches at 12 bases. The V and J ends lost 3 bases and 4 bases, in that order; junction bases with no gene match: 11. Germline values: CDR1 SGHRS, CDR2 YFSETQ. There are 18 residues in the CDR3. The CDR3 reads CASSYTVTGTSGYNEQFF. CDR3 bases: TGCGCCAGCAGCTATACTGTCACCGGGACTAGCGGGTACAATGAGCAGTTCTTC.

The chain uses TRBV7-2 and TRBJ2-1, with D tentatively TRBD2 (6 bases). The V end was cut by 5 bases, the J end by 0 bases, with 20 bases between. The CDR3 has 18 residues. CDR1 SGHTA and CDR2 FQGNSA come from the germline V gene. DNA of the CDR3: TGTGCCAGCAGCCTTAGGGGCGAGTTCGGGAGCTCCTACAATGAGCAGTTCTTC. Its translation is CASSLRGEFGSSYNEQFF.

In this sample, this clone turned up a few times. This rearrangement joins TRBV7-2 to TRBJ1-1; TRBD1 might be the D (6 bases). CDR1 SGHTA and CDR2 FQGNSA come from the germline V gene. Trimming stripped 3 bases from V and 0 bases from J, with 11 bases between. The CDR3 has 15 amino acids. The CDR3 bases are TGTGCCAGCAGCTTGCAGGGGTCGATGAACACTGAAGCTTTCTTT. Translating gives CASSLQGSMNTEAFF.

This clone was found a few times. The genes are TRBV27 and TRBJ1-5, with 8 bases that match TRBD1. The ends lost 4 bases at V and 7 bases at J; junction bases unmatched: 6. CDR3 length: 14 amino acids. Germline CDR1 MNHEY, CDR2 SMNVEV (reference sequence). The CDR3 sequence is CASSSQGAAQPQHF. The CDR3, as DNA: TGTGCCAGCAGTTCGCAGGGGGCGGCACAGCCCCAGCATTTT.

This sequence joins TRBV29-1 and TRBJ1-2; D is possibly TRBD1 (5 bases). This CDR3 contains 15 residues. Germline assignment: CDR1 SQVTM and CDR2 ANQGSEA. The ends were cut back, 1 base at V and 4 bases at J, with 16 bases in the middle. CDR3 nucleotide sequence: TGCAGCGTTGAAGGCTGGGGGAGGAGAATCTATGGCTACACCTTC. Translating it yields CSVEGWGRRIYGYTF. Complete variable domain (other parts from reference TRBV29-1 and TRBJ1-2): SAVISQKPSRDICQRGTSLTIQCQVDSQVTMMFWYRQQPGQSLTLIATANQGSEATYESGFVIDKFPISRPNLTFSTLTVSNMSPEDSSIYLCSVEGWGRRIYGYTFGSGTRLTVV.

The chain employs TRBV5-1 and TRBJ2-7, with 8 bases aligning to TRBD2. The germline gives CDR1 SGHRS, CDR2 YFSETQ. This CDR3 comprises 16 residues. V gave up 1 base and J gave up 5 bases; unmatched junction bases: 11. The CDR3 here is CASSLSTREVRDEQYF. CDR3 coding DNA: TGCGCCAGCAGCTTGAGTACGCGGGAGGTTAGGGACGAGCAGTACTTC.

The chain couples TRBV14 to TRBJ1-2, with 9 bases fitting TRBD1. CDR3 length: 14 amino acids. CDR1 SGHDN and CDR2 FVKESK come from the germline V gene. The junction had 5 bases not matched to a gene; V was cut back by 4 bases and J by 5 bases. The CDR3: CASSRDREVYGYTF. The CDR3 DNA reads as TGTGCCAGCAGCCGGGACAGGGAGGTTTATGGCTACACCTTC.

This chain uses TRBV4-1 with TRBJ2-7, with TRBD2 matching over 12 bases. The CDR3 extends over 14 amino acids. Trimming cost V 6 bases and J 4 bases; bases outside gene matches: 4. CDR1 and CDR2 (germline): MGHRA, YSYEKL. CDR3 coding DNA: TGCGCCAGCAGTACGACTAGCGGGAGTTACGAGCAGTACTTC. This sequence encodes CASSTTSGSYEQYF.

The chain is built from TRBV10-3 and TRBJ1-4, with D maybe TRBD1 (5 bases). V was trimmed by 6 bases and J by 6 bases, leaving 14 bases between them. The CDR3 sequence is 14 residues long. Germline CDR1 is ENHRY and CDR2 is SYGVKD. CDR3 DNA sequence: TGTGCCATCAGGGGGCAGGGAAGAGATGAAAAACTGTTTTTT. This codes for CAIRGQGRDEKLFF.

The rearrangement links TRBV5-1 to TRBJ2-7; 9 bases map to TRBD1. CDR1 SGHRS and CDR2 YFSETQ come from the germline V gene. CDR3 length: 17 residues. With V trimmed by 4 bases and J by 1 base, 12 bases remained unmatched. The CDR3 loop is CASSLGTGRGGSYEQYF. The CDR3 nucleotides read TGCGCCAGCAGCCTCGGGACAGGGAGGGGAGGGTCCTACGAGCAGTACTTC.

This clone was recorded a few times. The V and J genes are TRBV27 and TRBJ1-3, with TRBD1 as a possible D gene (6 bases). Trimming pared 0 bases from V and 5 bases from J, leaving 14 bases between. The CDR3 is 16 amino acids. The germline CDR1 and CDR2 sequences are MNHEY and SMNVEV (reference sequence). The CDR3 sequence: CASSLSHRESRNTIYF. The CDR3 bases are TGTGCCAGCAGTTTATCGCACAGGGAGTCGAGAAACACCATATATTTT.

The chain has TRBV6-1 and TRBJ2-3, with D possibly TRBD2 on 6 matching bases. The CDR3 has 15 amino acids. Deletions cut 5 bases from V and 2 bases from J, with 14 bases between. From germline, CDR1 is MNHNS and CDR2 SASEGT. The CDR3 region has the DNA TGTGCCAGCAGTATCCTCGGCGGGGACACAGATACGCAGTATTTT. Amino acids: CASSILGGDTDTQYF.

This rearrangement joins TRBV18 to TRBJ1-1, with 7 nucleotides matching TRBD1. The junction had 9 bases not matched to a gene; V was cut back by 2 bases and J by 6 bases. Per the germline V gene, CDR1 is KGHSH and CDR2 is LQKENI. The CDR3 has 15 residues. CDR3 region: CASSPLEGARAEAFF. The CDR3 DNA reads TGTGCCAGCTCACCATTAGAGGGGGCGCGGGCTGAAGCTTTCTTT.

Written as DNA, the CDR3 is TGTGCCAGCAGTTACTCTACCCCGAGGGCCGGGGAGCTGTTTTTT. Encoded protein: CASSYSTPRAGELFF. V usage is TRBV6-5 and J usage is TRBJ2-2; TRBD2 might be the D (5 bases). The germline CDR1 and CDR2 sequences are MNHEY and SVGAGI. CDR3 length: 15 amino acids. V gave up 0 bases and J gave up 6 bases, with 11 bases separating them.

V usage is TRBV2 and J usage is TRBJ2-3, with D perhaps matching TRBD1 (6 bases). V was clipped by 6 bases and J by 2 bases, with 15 bases between them. The CDR3 is made up of 15 amino acids. Looked up from germline, CDR1 is SNHLY and CDR2 is FYNNEI. CDR3 sequence reads: CASRGDILNTDTQYF. The CDR3 nucleotides are TGTGCCAGCAGGGGGGACATACTGAACACAGATACGCAGTATTTT. Full variable domain (outside the CDR3, taken from reference TRBV2 and TRBJ2-3): EPEVTQTPSHQVTQMGQEVILRCVPISNHLYFYWYRQILGQKVEFLVSFYNNEISEKSEIFDDQFSVERPDGSNFTLKIRSTKLEDSAMYFCASRGDILNTDTQYFGPGTRLTVL.

In its sample, this clone was seen once. The chain combines TRBV19 with TRBJ2-1; 10 nucleotides match TRBD2. CDR3 length: 16 amino acids. Germline assignment: CDR1 LNHDA and CDR2 SQIVND (reference sequence). Trimming took 7 bases from V and 4 from J; bases not matched to a gene: 10. The CDR3 is CASTSGGAGGYNEQFF. CDR3 DNA sequence: TGTGCCAGTACCTCAGGGGGAGCGGGAGGGTACAATGAGCAGTTCTTC.

This clone has a handful of counts. This chain uses TRBV2 with TRBJ1-2; 8 bases match TRBD1. The CDR3 covers 14 residues. CDR1 is SNHLY, CDR2 FYNNEI, per germline. V shed 8 bases and J 5 bases; nucleotides not matched to a gene: 10. CDR3 protein: CASGVDRVEYGYTF. CDR3 coding DNA: TGTGCCAGCGGGGTGGACAGGGTAGAGTATGGCTACACCTTC.

Only a few counts were recorded for this clone. The chain is built from TRBV19 and TRBJ2-2; perhaps TRBD2 as D (6 bases). V lost 5 bases and J lost 6, with 16 bases in between. This CDR3 has 15 residues. Germline-derived CDR1 and CDR2 are LNHDA and SQIVND (reference sequence). The CDR3 DNA reads as TGTGCCAGTAGTTCCGATCCGGGAGTGGCCGGGGAGCTGTTTTTT. Amino acids: CASSSDPGVAGELFF.

The chain links TRBV15 to TRBJ2-7; D ambiguous. Germline CDR1 reads LNHNV; CDR2 reads YYDKDF (reference sequence). CDR3 length: 15 residues. V was shortened by 0 bases and J by 3 bases, with 12 bases between the two germline ends. CDR3 loop: CATSRDLGSGYEQYF. DNA of the CDR3: TGTGCCACCAGCAGAGATCTCGGGTCCGGCTACGAGCAGTACTTC.

The J gene is TRBJ2-1, the V gene TRBV28; 8 nucleotides match TRBD2. CDR3 length: 14 amino acids. Germline V gene lookup returns CDR1 MDHEN and CDR2 SYDVKM. The J segment lost 3 bases and the V segment lost 5 bases, leaving 3 bases of the junction unmatched. CDR3 region: CASSGSGSYNEQFF. DNA for the CDR3: TGTGCCAGCAGTGGAAGCGGGAGCTACAATGAGCAGTTCTTC.

The chain recombines TRBV4-1 with TRBJ2-3; possibly TRBD1 for D (5 bases). This CDR3 is 11 amino acids long. Germline CDR1 is MGHRA and CDR2 is YSYEKL. Trimming took off 4 bases at V and 6 bases at J, with 5 bases between the two ends. The CDR3 loop reads CASSRGDTQYF. The CDR3 nucleotides read TGCGCCAGCAGCCGGGGCGATACGCAGTATTTT.

This clone was recorded a few times. J is TRBJ1-1 and V is TRBV10-3, with a weak D call TRBD1 (6 bases). The CDR3 is 13 residues long. The V end lost 4 bases, the J end lost 1 base, and 7 bases lay between the germline ends. Per germline, CDR1 ENHRY and CDR2 SYGVKD. The CDR3 DNA follows: TGTGCCATCAGTGGGACAGAGAACACTGAAGCTTTCTTT. Amino acid sequence: CAISGTENTEAFF.

The chain links TRBV6-6 to TRBJ2-5; D may be TRBD2 (6 bases). Between the trimmed V and J ends, which lost 6 bases and 4 bases, there was a span of 15 bases. Germline values: CDR1 MNHNY, CDR2 SVGAGI (reference sequence). The CDR3 contains 14 residues. The CDR3, as DNA: TGTGCCAGCAGCCACTCCGGGGGAGGAGAGACCCAGTACTTC. It encodes CASSHSGGGETQYF.

As DNA, the CDR3 is TGCAGCGTTGGAACGACAGGGGGCGTAATCGGCTACACCTTC. As protein: CSVGTTGGVIGYTF. This chain joins TRBV29-1 and TRBJ1-2; 10 bases line up with TRBD1. This CDR3 region has 14 residues. Germline loops: CDR1 SQVTM, CDR2 ANQGSEA. V trimming: 4 bases; J trimming: 8 bases; junction bases outside the gene matches: 10.

The chain combines TRBV6-5 with TRBJ1-1; 9 bases match TRBD1. CDR1 and CDR2 from the germline V gene are MNHEY and SVGAGI. This CDR3 has 15 residues. V trimming: 7 bases; J trimming: 0 bases; junction bases outside the gene matches: 6. In nucleotides, the CDR3 is TGTGCCAGCAACCCGACAGGGGGAATGAACACTGAAGCTTTCTTT. Its translation: CASNPTGGMNTEAFF.